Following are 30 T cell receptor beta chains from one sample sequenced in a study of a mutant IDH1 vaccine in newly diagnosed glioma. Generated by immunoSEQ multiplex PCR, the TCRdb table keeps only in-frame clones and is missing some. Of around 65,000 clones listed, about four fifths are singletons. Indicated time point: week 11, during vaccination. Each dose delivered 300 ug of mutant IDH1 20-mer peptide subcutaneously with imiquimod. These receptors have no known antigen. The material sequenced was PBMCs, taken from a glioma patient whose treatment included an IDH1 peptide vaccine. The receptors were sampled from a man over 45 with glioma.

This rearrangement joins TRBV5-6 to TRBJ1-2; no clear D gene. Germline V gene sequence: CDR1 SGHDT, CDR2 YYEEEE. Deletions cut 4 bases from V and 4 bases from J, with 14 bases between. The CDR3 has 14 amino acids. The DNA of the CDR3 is TGTGCCAGCAGCCCCCCCGGGCTTGCCTATGGCTACACCTTC. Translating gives CASSPPGLAYGYTF. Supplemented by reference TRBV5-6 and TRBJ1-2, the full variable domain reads DAGVTQSPTHLIKTRGQQVTLRCSPKSGHDTVSWYQQALGQGPQFIFQYYEEEERQRGNFPDRFSGHQFPNYSSELNVNALLLGDSALYLCASSPPGLAYGYTFGSGTRLTVV.

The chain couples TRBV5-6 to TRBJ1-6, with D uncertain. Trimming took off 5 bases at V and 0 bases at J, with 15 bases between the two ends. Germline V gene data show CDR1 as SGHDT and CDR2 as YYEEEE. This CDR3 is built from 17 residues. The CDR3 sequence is CASSPGSSGSYNSPLHF. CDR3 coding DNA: TGTGCCAGCAGTCCGGGATCTAGCGGCTCCTATAATTCACCCCTCCACTTT.

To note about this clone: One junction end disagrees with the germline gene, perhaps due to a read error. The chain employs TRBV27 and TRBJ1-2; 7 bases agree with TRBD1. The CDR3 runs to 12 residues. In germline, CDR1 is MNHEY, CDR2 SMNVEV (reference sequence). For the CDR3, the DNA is TGTGCCAGCGGTTTCAGGGGGTACGTAAGGACCTTC. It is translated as CASGFRGYVRTF.

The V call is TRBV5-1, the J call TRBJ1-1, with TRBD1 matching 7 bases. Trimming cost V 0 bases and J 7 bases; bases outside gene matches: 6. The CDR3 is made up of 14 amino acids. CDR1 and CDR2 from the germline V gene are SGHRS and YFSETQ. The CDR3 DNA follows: TGCGCCAGCAGCTTGGGAGGGGACAGCATTGAAGCTTTCTTT. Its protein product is CASSLGGDSIEAFF.

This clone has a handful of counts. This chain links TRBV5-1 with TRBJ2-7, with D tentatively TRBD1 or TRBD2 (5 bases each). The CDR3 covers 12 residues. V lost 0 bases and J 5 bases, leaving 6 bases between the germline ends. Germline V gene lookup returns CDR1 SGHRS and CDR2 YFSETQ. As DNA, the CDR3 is TGCGCCAGCAGCTTGGAGGGACACGAGCAGTACTTC. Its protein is CASSLEGHEQYF.

CDR3 sequence: CASSPTEETQYF. In nucleotides, the CDR3 is TGTGCCAGCAGCCCGACCGAAGAGACCCAGTACTTC. This rearrangement joins TRBV2 to TRBJ2-5; D ambiguous. This CDR3 contains 12 residues. Deletions cut 6 bases from V and 3 bases from J, with 8 bases between. From germline, CDR1 is SNHLY and CDR2 FYNNEI.

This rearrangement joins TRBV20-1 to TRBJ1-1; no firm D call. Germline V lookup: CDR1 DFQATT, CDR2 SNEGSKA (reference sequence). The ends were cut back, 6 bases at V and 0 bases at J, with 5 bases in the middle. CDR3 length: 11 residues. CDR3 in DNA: TGCAGTGCCAGCATGAACACTGAAGCTTTCTTT. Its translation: CSASMNTEAFF.

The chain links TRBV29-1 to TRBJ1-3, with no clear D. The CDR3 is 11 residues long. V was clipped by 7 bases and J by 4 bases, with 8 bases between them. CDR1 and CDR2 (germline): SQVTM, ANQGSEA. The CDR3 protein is CSGTEGNTIYF. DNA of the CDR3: TGCAGCGGAACAGAGGGAAACACCATATATTTT.

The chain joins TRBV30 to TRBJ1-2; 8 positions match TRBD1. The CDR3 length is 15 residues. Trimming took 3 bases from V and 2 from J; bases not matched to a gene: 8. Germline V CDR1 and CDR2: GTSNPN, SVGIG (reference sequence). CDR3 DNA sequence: TGTGCCTGGAGGCCCCTGAGGACAGGGAACTATGGCTACACCTTC. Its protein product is CAWRPLRTGNYGYTF.

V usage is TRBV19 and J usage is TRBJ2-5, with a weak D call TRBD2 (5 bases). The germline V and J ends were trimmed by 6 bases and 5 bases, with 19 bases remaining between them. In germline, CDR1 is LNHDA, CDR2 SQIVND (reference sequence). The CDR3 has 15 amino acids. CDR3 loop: CASRPPGIGVETQYF. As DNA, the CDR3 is TGTGCCAGTAGGCCCCCCGGGATAGGAGTGGAGACCCAGTACTTC.

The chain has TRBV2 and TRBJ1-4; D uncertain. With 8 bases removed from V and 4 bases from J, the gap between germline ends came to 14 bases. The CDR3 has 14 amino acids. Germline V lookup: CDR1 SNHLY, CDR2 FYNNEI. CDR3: CASSLGIRNEKLFF. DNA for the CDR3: TGTGCCAGCTCCTTAGGGATCCGTAATGAAAAACTGTTTTTT.

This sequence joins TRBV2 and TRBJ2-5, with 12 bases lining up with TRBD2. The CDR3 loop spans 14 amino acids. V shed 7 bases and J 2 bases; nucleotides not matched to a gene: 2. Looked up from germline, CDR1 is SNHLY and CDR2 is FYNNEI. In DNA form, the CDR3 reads TGTGCCAGCACTAGCGGGAGGGGGCAAGAGACCCAGTACTTC. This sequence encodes CASTSGRGQETQYF.

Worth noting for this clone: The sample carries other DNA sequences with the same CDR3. CDR3 bases: TGTGCCAGCAGCTTCGGGGTGGCTCAGGAGACCCAGTACTTC. Translation gives CASSFGVAQETQYF. V and J are TRBV7-2 and TRBJ2-5; tentatively, D is TRBD2 (5 bases). In germline, CDR1 is SGHTA, CDR2 FQGNSA. There are 14 residues in the CDR3. The V end lost 3 bases, the J end lost 5 bases, and 13 bases lay between the germline ends.

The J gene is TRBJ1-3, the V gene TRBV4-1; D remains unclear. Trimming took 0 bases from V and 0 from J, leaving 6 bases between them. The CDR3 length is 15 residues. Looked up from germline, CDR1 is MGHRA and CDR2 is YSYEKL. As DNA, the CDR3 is TGCGCCAGCAGCCAAGACCCCCTCTCTGGAAACACCATATATTTT. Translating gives CASSQDPLSGNTIYF.

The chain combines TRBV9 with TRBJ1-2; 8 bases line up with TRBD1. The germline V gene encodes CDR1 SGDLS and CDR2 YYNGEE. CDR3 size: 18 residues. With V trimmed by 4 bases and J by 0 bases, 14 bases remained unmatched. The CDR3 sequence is CASSTRQGKRATNYGYTF. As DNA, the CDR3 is TGTGCCAGCAGCACCCGACAGGGGAAAAGGGCAACTAACTATGGCTACACCTTC.

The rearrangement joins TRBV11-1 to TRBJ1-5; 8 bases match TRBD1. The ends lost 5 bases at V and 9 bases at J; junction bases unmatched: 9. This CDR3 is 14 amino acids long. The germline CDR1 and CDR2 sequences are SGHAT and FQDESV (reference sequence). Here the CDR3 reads CASSPDRGRGPQHF. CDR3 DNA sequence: TGTGCCAGCAGCCCCGACAGGGGAAGAGGGCCCCAGCATTTT.

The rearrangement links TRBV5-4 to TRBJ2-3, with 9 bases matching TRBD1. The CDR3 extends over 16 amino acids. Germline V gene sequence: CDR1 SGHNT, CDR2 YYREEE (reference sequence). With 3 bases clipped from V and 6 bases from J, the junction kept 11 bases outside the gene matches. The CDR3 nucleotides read TGTGCCAGCAGCTGGAGGGCGGGACAGGGAGGGGATACGCAGTATTTT. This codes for CASSWRAGQGGDTQYF.

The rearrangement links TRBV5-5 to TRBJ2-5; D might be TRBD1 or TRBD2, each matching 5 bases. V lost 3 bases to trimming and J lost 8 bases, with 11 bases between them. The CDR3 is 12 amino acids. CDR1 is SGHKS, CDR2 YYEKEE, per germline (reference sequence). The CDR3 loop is CASSSLGTTQYF. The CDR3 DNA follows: TGTGCCAGCAGCTCCCTTGGGACCACCCAGTACTTC.

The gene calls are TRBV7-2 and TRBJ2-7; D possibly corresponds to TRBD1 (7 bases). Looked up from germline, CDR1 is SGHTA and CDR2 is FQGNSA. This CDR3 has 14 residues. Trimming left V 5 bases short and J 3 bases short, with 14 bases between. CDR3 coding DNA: TGTGCCAGCAGCCCCCGGGGGACAGACTACGAGCAGTACTTC. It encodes CASSPRGTDYEQYF. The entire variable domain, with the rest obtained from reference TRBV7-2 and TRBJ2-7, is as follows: GAGVSQSPSNKVTEKGKDVELRCDPISGHTALYWYRQSLGQGLEFLIYFQGNSAPDKSGLPSDRFSAERTGGSVSTLTIQRTQQEDSAVYLCASSPRGTDYEQYFGPGTRLTVT.

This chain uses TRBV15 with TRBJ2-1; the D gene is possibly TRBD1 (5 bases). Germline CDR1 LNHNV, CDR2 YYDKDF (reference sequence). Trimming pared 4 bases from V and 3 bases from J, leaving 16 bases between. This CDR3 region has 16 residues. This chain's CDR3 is CATSISRAPYYNEQFF. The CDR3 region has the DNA TGTGCCACCAGCATCTCCAGGGCCCCCTACTACAATGAGCAGTTCTTC.

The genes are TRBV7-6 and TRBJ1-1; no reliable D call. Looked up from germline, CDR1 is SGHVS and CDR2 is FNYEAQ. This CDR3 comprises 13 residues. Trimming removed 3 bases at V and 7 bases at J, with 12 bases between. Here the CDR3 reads CASSLGRESEAFF. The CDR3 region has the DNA TGTGCCAGCAGCTTGGGCCGGGAGAGTGAAGCTTTCTTT. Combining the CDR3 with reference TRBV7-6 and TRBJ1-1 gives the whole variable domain GAGVSQSPRYKVTKRGQDVALRCDPISGHVSLYWYRQALGQGPEFLTYFNYEAQQDKSGLPNDRFSAERPEGSISTLTIQRTEQRDSAMYRCASSLGRESEAFFGQGTRLTVV.

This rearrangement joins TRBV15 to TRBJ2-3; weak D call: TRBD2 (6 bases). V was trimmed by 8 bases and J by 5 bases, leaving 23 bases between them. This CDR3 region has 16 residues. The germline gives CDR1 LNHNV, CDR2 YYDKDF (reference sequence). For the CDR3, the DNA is TGTGCCACCCGGGGTGTCTCAGCGGGCATGGGAGATACGCAGTATTTT. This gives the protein CATRGVSAGMGDTQYF.

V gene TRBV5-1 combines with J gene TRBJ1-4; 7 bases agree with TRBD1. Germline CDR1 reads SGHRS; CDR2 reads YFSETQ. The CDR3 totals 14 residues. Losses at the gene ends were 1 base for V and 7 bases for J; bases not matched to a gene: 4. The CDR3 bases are TGCGCCAGCAGCTTGATTCAGGGGGGTGAAAAACTGTTTTTT. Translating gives CASSLIQGGEKLFF.

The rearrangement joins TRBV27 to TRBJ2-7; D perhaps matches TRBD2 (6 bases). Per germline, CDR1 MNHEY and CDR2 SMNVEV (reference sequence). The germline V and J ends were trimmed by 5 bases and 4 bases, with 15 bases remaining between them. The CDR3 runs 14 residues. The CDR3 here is CASSPTGVWYEQYF. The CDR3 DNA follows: TGTGCCAGCAGTCCTACGGGGGTCTGGTACGAGCAGTACTTC.

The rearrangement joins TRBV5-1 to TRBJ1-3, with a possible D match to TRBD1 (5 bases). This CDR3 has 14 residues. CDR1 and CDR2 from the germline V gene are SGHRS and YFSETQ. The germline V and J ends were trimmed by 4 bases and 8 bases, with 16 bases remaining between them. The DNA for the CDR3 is TGCGCCAGCAGCCCGCAGGGAGTAGGAGACACCATATATTTT. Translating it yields CASSPQGVGDTIYF.

CDR3 DNA: TGTGCCAGCAGCTACGACGACTACAGAGACTCAAGCTCTGGAAACACCATATATTTT. It translates to CASSYDDYRDSSSGNTIYF. V usage is TRBV7-2 and J usage is TRBJ1-3; D unresolved. The CDR3 has 19 amino acids. Germline lookup yields CDR1 SGHTA and CDR2 FQGNSA. V shed 4 bases and J shed 0 bases, with 22 bases lying between them.

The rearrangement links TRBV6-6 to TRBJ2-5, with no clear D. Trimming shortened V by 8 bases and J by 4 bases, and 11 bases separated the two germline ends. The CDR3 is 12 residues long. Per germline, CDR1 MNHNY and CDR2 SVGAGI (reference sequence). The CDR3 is CASREQRETQYF. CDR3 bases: TGTGCCAGCCGAGAACAAAGAGAGACCCAGTACTTC.

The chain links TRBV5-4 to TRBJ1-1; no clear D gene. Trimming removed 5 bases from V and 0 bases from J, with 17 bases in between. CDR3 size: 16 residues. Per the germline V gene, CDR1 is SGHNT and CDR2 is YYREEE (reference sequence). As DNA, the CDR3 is TGTGCCAGCAGACCCGGCACGGGCTGGGTGAACACTGAAGCTTTCTTT. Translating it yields CASRPGTGWVNTEAFF. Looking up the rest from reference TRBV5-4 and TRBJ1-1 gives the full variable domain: ETGVTQSPTHLIKTRGQQVTLRCSSQSGHNTVSWYQQALGQGPQFIFQYYREEENGRGNFPPRFSGLQFPNYSSELNVNALELDDSALYLCASRPGTGWVNTEAFFGQGTRLTVV.

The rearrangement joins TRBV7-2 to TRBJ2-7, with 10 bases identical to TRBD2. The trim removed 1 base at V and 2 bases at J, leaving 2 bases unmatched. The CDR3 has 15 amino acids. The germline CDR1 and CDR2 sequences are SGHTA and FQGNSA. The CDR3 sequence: CASSLELAGTYEQYF. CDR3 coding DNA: TGTGCCAGCAGCTTAGAACTAGCGGGGACCTACGAGCAGTACTTC.

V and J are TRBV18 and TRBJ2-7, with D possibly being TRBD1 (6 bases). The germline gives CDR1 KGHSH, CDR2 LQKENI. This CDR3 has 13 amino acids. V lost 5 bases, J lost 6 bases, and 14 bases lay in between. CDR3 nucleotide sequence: TGTGCCAGCTCAAGACAGGCCCAGGGCGAGCAGTACTTC. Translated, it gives CASSRQAQGEQYF.